Below are 18 T cell receptor beta chains sequenced from a single sample in a study of T cell responses to AZD1222 COVID-19 vaccine. Assay: immunoSEQ multiplex PCR; the TCRdb copy retains only in-frame clones and omits some. The table has 180,000 or so clones, about 91% seen once. The specimen comprised peripheral blood, sampled 28 days after the second AZD1222 dose. Receptor source: an adult who received the AZD1222 COVID-19 vaccine.

V gene TRBV28 combines with J gene TRBJ2-7; 7 bases are shared with TRBD2. V lost 6 bases to trimming and J lost 3 bases; unmatched junction nucleotides: 5. The CDR3 has 13 amino acids. Germline lookup yields CDR1 MDHEN and CDR2 SYDVKM. The CDR3 coding sequence is TGTGCCAGCAGGGTCGGGGAGGGCTACGAGCAGTACTTC. Its translation: CASRVGEGYEQYF.

This chain links TRBV12-3 or TRBV12-4 with TRBJ1-2, with no clear D. Trimming took off 6 bases at V and 4 bases at J, with 9 bases between the two ends. The CDR3 sequence is 12 residues long. The CDR3 here is CASSPVPYGYTF. CDR3 DNA sequence: TGTGCCAGCAGCCCAGTCCCCTATGGCTACACCTTC.

The chain joins TRBV27 to TRBJ1-2; TRBD1 matches at 9 bases. Trimming took 7 bases from V and 8 from J; bases not matched to a gene: 17. The CDR3 contains 16 residues. Per germline, CDR1 MNHEY and CDR2 SMNVEV (reference sequence). The CDR3 coding sequence is TGTGCCAGCACCTCTTCCTCCGGGACAGGGCTTATGGGCTACACCTTC. Translated, it gives CASTSSSGTGLMGYTF.

There are a few counts of this clone. V and J are TRBV27 and TRBJ1-6; TRBD1 might be the D (5 bases). The V end was cut by 3 bases, the J end by 6 bases, with 12 bases between. Germline loops: CDR1 MNHEY, CDR2 SMNVEV (reference sequence). CDR3 size: 15 residues. CDR3 DNA sequence: TGTGCCAGCAGTTTCCGGGACTTGAGTAATTCACCCCTCCACTTT. It encodes CASSFRDLSNSPLHF.

J is TRBJ2-7 and V is TRBV10-1; D not resolved. V was cut by 3 bases and J by 6 bases, with 12 bases left in between. Germline-derived CDR1 and CDR2 are WNHNN and SYGVQD (reference sequence). The CDR3 has 13 amino acids. The CDR3 region is CASSDLGICEQYF. Here the CDR3 DNA reads TGCGCCAGCAGTGATCTGGGCATCTGCGAGCAGTACTTC.

The chain employs TRBV6-1 and TRBJ1-6; the D gene is possibly TRBD1 (5 bases). The germline V gene encodes CDR1 MNHNS and CDR2 SASEGT. This CDR3 region has 18 residues. The V gene lost 0 bases and the J gene lost 0 bases, with 12 bases spanning the gap. CDR3 sequence: CASSEAPGGSSYNSPLHF. The CDR3, as DNA: TGTGCCAGCAGTGAAGCGCCGGGGGGGAGCTCCTATAATTCACCCCTCCACTTT.

This clone was observed once. The rearrangement joins TRBV30 to TRBJ1-1, with D possibly TRBD1 on 5 matching bases. The CDR3 is made up of 16 amino acids. CDR1 is GTSNPN, CDR2 SVGIG, per germline (reference sequence). The V and J ends lost 5 bases and 1 base respectively, with 20 bases between them. The CDR3 sequence: CAWAAHPIGGNTEAFF. The CDR3 DNA sequence: TGTGCCTGGGCTGCACACCCGATCGGGGGGAACACTGAAGCTTTCTTT. The full variable domain, in which reference TRBV30 and TRBJ1-1 provide the parts outside the CDR3, is SQTIHQWPATLVQPVGSPLSLECTVEGTSNPNLYWYRQAAGRGLQLLFYSVGIGQISSEVPQNLSASRPQDRQFILSSKKLLLSDSGFYLCAWAAHPIGGNTEAFFGQGTRLTVV.

The V and J genes are TRBV28 and TRBJ1-1, with TRBD1 as a possible D gene (5 bases). CDR1 is MDHEN and CDR2 is SYDVKM in the germline V gene. Trimming removed 7 bases from V and 6 bases from J, with 18 bases in between. CDR3 length: 14 amino acids. The CDR3 spells CASTAGGVWAEAFF. CDR3 in DNA: TGTGCCAGCACCGCCGGAGGGGTTTGGGCTGAAGCTTTCTTT.

In this sample, this clone turned up once. This rearrangement joins TRBV4-3 to TRBJ2-1; 7 bases are a match to TRBD1. CDR3 size: 17 residues. The J segment lost 6 bases and the V segment lost 0 bases, leaving 11 bases of the junction unmatched. Germline V CDR1 and CDR2: LGHNA, YSLEER. CDR3 nucleotide sequence: TGCGCCAGCAGCCAAGAGGGCCGGGACAGCCTGACCAATGAGCAGTTCTTC. It is translated as CASSQEGRDSLTNEQFF.

The chain couples TRBV30 to TRBJ1-6, with unresolved D. This CDR3 has 16 residues. Trimming pared 2 bases from V and 3 bases from J, leaving 14 bases between. Germline V gene sequence: CDR1 GTSNPN, CDR2 SVGIG (reference sequence). CDR3 nucleotides: TGTGCCTGGAGTATTCTAGGGCAGGACTATAATTCACCCCTCCACTTT. This encodes CAWSILGQDYNSPLHF.

This chain uses TRBV7-8 with TRBJ1-2, with D perhaps TRBD1 (6 bases). The CDR3 covers 15 residues. CDR1 and CDR2 from the germline V gene are SGHVS and FQNEAQ. The V gene lost 5 bases and the J gene lost 4 bases, with 17 bases spanning the gap. DNA of the CDR3: TGTGCCAGCAGCGACCCCGGGACACCTCCCTATGGCTACACCTTC. Translating it yields CASSDPGTPPYGYTF.

This clone was observed a single time. This chain uses TRBV18 with TRBJ1-1, with D maybe TRBD1 (6 bases). The V gene's germline CDR1 is KGHSH and CDR2 LQKENI. There are 16 residues in the CDR3. The V gene lost 4 bases and the J gene lost 5 bases, with 20 bases spanning the gap. The DNA for the CDR3 is TGTGCCAGCTCACTGAACGAAGGGGGAGTGAGGACTGAAGCTTTCTTT. Residues: CASSLNEGGVRTEAFF.

V and J are TRBV6-5 and TRBJ1-1, with 8 nucleotides matching TRBD1. The J segment lost 5 bases and the V segment lost 4 bases, leaving 12 bases of the junction unmatched. Germline lookup yields CDR1 MNHEY and CDR2 SVGAGI. The CDR3 loop spans 16 amino acids. The CDR3 DNA reads as TGTGCCAGCAGTTCCCCTGCGGGCAGGGGGCAGACTGAAGCTTTCTTT. Translating gives CASSSPAGRGQTEAFF.

This chain connects TRBV3-1 (or the pseudogene TRBV3-2) to TRBJ1-1; D gene uncertain. Per the germline V gene, CDR1 is LGHDT and CDR2 is YNNKEL (reference sequence). Trimming stripped 0 bases from V and 6 bases from J, with 8 bases between. The CDR3 extends over 13 amino acids. The chain's CDR3 is CASSQDRGAEAFF. In DNA form, the CDR3 reads TGTGCCAGCAGCCAAGATCGAGGCGCTGAAGCTTTCTTT.

V is TRBV6-5 and J is TRBJ1-1; the D is unclear. The CDR3 runs to 13 residues. V dropped 7 bases and J dropped 1 base, with 10 bases sitting between them. CDR1 MNHEY and CDR2 SVGAGI come from the germline V gene. CDR3 region: CASTLLQNTEAFF. In nucleotides, the CDR3 is TGTGCCAGCACTCTGTTACAGAACACTGAAGCTTTCTTT.

The genes are TRBV7-9 and TRBJ2-6; D ambiguous. The CDR3 is 14 residues long. The V gene lost 5 bases and the J gene lost 6 bases, with 11 bases spanning the gap. Germline V gives CDR1 SEHNR, CDR2 FQNEAQ (reference sequence). The CDR3 sequence is CASSLSLEANVLTF. CDR3 nucleotide sequence: TGTGCCAGCAGCCTATCCTTAGAGGCCAACGTCCTGACTTTC.

The V call is TRBV13, the J call TRBJ2-1; a weak D match, TRBD2 (6 bases). Deletions cut 2 bases from V and 0 bases from J, with 8 bases between. This CDR3 has 15 amino acids. Germline lookup yields CDR1 PRHDT and CDR2 FYEKMQ (reference sequence). The CDR3 spells CASSLRRDSYNEQFF. The CDR3 DNA sequence: TGTGCCAGCAGCTTACGGCGGGACTCCTACAATGAGCAGTTCTTC. Complete variable domain (other parts from reference TRBV13 and TRBJ2-1): AAGVIQSPRHLIKEKRETATLKCYPIPRHDTVYWYQQGPGQDPQFLISFYEKMQSDKGSIPDRFSAQQFSDYHSELNMSSLELGDSALYFCASSLRRDSYNEQFFGPGTRLTVL.

The chain is built from TRBV25-1 and TRBJ1-1; D is unresolved. Trimming removed 4 bases from V and 5 bases from J, with 11 bases in between. The CDR3 extends over 13 amino acids. Germline CDR1 MGHDK, CDR2 SYGVNS. CDR3 loop: CASSAKDRTEAFF. The CDR3 DNA is TGTGCCAGCAGTGCAAAAGACCGAACTGAAGCTTTCTTT.